This T cell receptor beta chain emerged from a study of blood T cell repertoires in COVID-19. A single count supports this clone. Clones were read by immunoSEQ multiplex PCR, and TCRdb kept only the in-frame ones, dropping some. Among roughly 320,000 clones listed, roughly 91% were seen once. The CDR3 loop spans 16 amino acids. Sequenced sample: peripheral blood. The rearrangement uses TRBV21-1 and TRBJ2-2; the table calls TRBD1, which could not be checked here. TRBV21-1 is an annotated pseudogene. The sequence was collected from a young woman with COVID-19, enrolled during active disease. CDR3 sequence reads: CASSNPTGINTGELFF. The CDR3 DNA follows: TGTGCCAGCAGCAACCCGACAGGGATTAACACCGGGGAGCTGTTTTTT.